The clone carrying this T cell receptor beta chain was recorded many times. This sample was taken from a study of naive and memory T cell subsets. Both TRBC1 and TRBC2 were covered by a beta constant-region primer of two equimolar oligonucleotides. TCRdb recomputed calls from the UMI-ligation and nested PCR reads with MiXCR, one row per CDR3 protein. The data hold roughly 98,000 distinct CDR3 sequences, with 5.5% to 8.5% observed a single time. CDR3 length: 14 residues. Germline CDR1 and CDR2: KGHSH and LQKENI. Trimming at V came to 3 bases and at J to 5 bases, leaving 1 base not matched to a gene. Sample: central memory CD4+ T cells from blood. The V gene is TRBV18, the J gene TRBJ1-6; TRBD1 matches 7 bases. This TCR was recovered from a human donor in good health. CDR3 loop: CASSPTGDNSPLHF. CDR3 nucleotides: TGTGCCAGCTCACCTACAGGGGATAATTCACCCCTCCACTTT. Filled out from reference TRBV18 and TRBJ1-6, the complete variable domain reads NAGVMQNPRHLVRRRGQEARLRCSPMKGHSHVYWYRQLPEEGLKFMVYLQKENIIDESGMPKERFSAEFPKEGPSILRIQQVVRGDSAAYFCASSPTGDNSPLHFGNGTRLTVT.